Shown below are 27 T cell receptor beta chains from a single sample sequenced in a study of T cell responses to AZD1222 COVID-19 vaccine. This table comes from immunoSEQ multiplex PCR, and its TCRdb copy is limited to in-frame clones, with some not included. The sample comprises approximately 140,000 clones, 93% of which are singletons, and about 5% rests with the top ten. This sample comprised peripheral blood, obtained on day 0 of AZD1222 vaccination. The receptors stem from an adult in good health.

The rearrangement joins TRBV5-5 to TRBJ1-1; D might be TRBD1 (5 bases). Trimming took off 2 bases at V and 0 bases at J, with 17 bases between the two ends. The germline V gene encodes CDR1 SGHKS and CDR2 YYEKEE (reference sequence). CDR3 length: 17 residues. The CDR3 is CASSFRGGGGMNTEAFF. The CDR3 DNA follows: TGTGCCAGCAGCTTCCGTGGGGGTGGTGGGATGAACACTGAAGCTTTCTTT.

The V gene is TRBV30, the J gene TRBJ1-6, with D hard to call. The germline CDR1 and CDR2 sequences are GTSNPN and SVGIG (reference sequence). The CDR3 consists of 14 residues. V shed 2 bases and J shed 8 bases, with 13 bases lying between them. Written as DNA, the CDR3 is TGTGCCTGGAGTCCTGGGCTTTTACATTCACCCCTCCACTTT. Translated: CAWSPGLLHSPLHF.

The chain uses TRBV11-2 and TRBJ1-2; no reliable D call. The germline V and J ends were trimmed by 1 base and 7 bases, with 4 bases remaining between them. The germline CDR1 and CDR2 sequences are SGHAT and FQNNGV. The CDR3 totals 11 residues. In DNA, the CDR3 is TGTGCCAGCAGCTTAGTGGGTGGCTACACCTTC. This codes for CASSLVGGYTF.

This clone was seen only once. The chain uses TRBV4-1 and TRBJ2-5; D is perhaps TRBD2 (5 bases). This CDR3 comprises 15 residues. With 0 bases removed from V and 5 bases from J, the gap between germline ends came to 13 bases. Germline V CDR1 and CDR2: MGHRA, YSYEKL. The CDR3 sequence: CASSQDRASFETQYF. The CDR3 coding sequence is TGCGCCAGCAGCCAAGATCGGGCTAGCTTTGAGACCCAGTACTTC.

V usage is TRBV9 and J usage is TRBJ1-2; D may be TRBD1 (5 bases). Trimming took off 0 bases at V and 9 bases at J, with 12 bases between the two ends. Germline V gives CDR1 SGDLS, CDR2 YYNGEE. The CDR3 has 13 residues. CDR3 protein: CASSVVTGTRYTF. The DNA for the CDR3 is TGTGCCAGCAGCGTAGTTACAGGAACACGCTACACCTTC. The full variable domain, with the rest looked up from reference TRBV9 and TRBJ1-2, is DSGVTQTPKHLITATGQRVTLRCSPRSGDLSVYWYQQSLDQGLQFLIQYYNGEERAKGNILERFSAQQFPDLHSELNLSSLELGDSALYFCASSVVTGTRYTFGSGTRLTVV.

J is TRBJ1-2 and V is TRBV25-1; D is unresolved. Germline assignment: CDR1 MGHDK and CDR2 SYGVNS. With 0 bases removed from V and 8 bases from J, the gap between germline ends came to 10 bases. This CDR3 is built from 13 residues. CDR3 region: CASSEYIGEGYTF. As DNA, the CDR3 is TGTGCCAGCAGTGAATATATCGGCGAAGGCTACACCTTC.

This clone was counted a single time. The chain joins TRBV5-1 to TRBJ2-1, with 11 bases fitting TRBD1. This CDR3 region has 15 residues. After removal of 2 bases from V and 4 bases from J, the junction contained 2 bases not matched to a gene. Germline-derived CDR1 and CDR2 are SGHRS and YFSETQ. The CDR3 DNA sequence: TGCGCCAGCAGCTTCGGACAGGGGGCTTACAATGAGCAGTTCTTC. It specifies CASSFGQGAYNEQFF.

The chain carries TRBV20-1 and TRBJ2-7; 11 bases align to TRBD2. The CDR3 covers 18 residues. V was clipped by 3 bases and J by 2 bases; unmatched bases: 15. Germline CDR1 DFQATT, CDR2 SNEGSKA (reference sequence). The CDR3 spells CSASRWGSGRALTYEQYF. Written as DNA, the CDR3 is TGCAGTGCTAGTCGGTGGGGTAGCGGGAGGGCCCTCACCTACGAGCAGTACTTC.

The chain carries TRBV11-1 and TRBJ2-7; possibly TRBD2 for D (5 bases). V was cut by 3 bases and J by 5 bases, with 20 bases left in between. Per germline, CDR1 SGHAT and CDR2 FQDESV (reference sequence). This CDR3 contains 16 residues. CDR3 region: CASSFPLASGNHEQYF. CDR3 sequence (DNA): TGTGCCAGCAGCTTCCCCTTGGCCTCCGGGAACCACGAGCAGTACTTC.

The genes are TRBV6-5 and TRBJ1-4; 7 bases line up with TRBD1. Germline trimming cut 6 bases from V and 8 bases from J; bases unmatched to any gene: 9. The CDR3 extends over 14 amino acids. Germline loops: CDR1 MNHEY, CDR2 SVGAGI. The CDR3 loop is CASRAQGSREKLFF. CDR3 in DNA: TGTGCCAGCAGGGCACAGGGGAGCCGCGAAAAACTGTTTTTT.

The chain joins TRBV5-4 to TRBJ1-1, with D possibly matching TRBD1 (6 bases). The CDR3 is 15 amino acids. Germline-derived CDR1 and CDR2 are SGHNT and YYREEE (reference sequence). Trimming left V 4 bases short and J 1 base short, with 14 bases between. The CDR3 reads CASSTPDRRNTEAFF. The CDR3 DNA follows: TGTGCCAGCAGCACGCCGGACAGACGGAACACTGAAGCTTTCTTT. Full variable domain (missing parts from reference TRBV5-4 and TRBJ1-1): ETGVTQSPTHLIKTRGQQVTLRCSSQSGHNTVSWYQQALGQGPQFIFQYYREEENGRGNFPPRFSGLQFPNYSSELNVNALELDDSALYLCASSTPDRRNTEAFFGQGTRLTVV.

V is TRBV19 and J is TRBJ1-1, with a weak D call TRBD1 (5 bases). Germline assignment: CDR1 LNHDA and CDR2 SQIVND (reference sequence). The V gene lost 3 bases and the J gene lost 3 bases, with 17 bases spanning the gap. The CDR3 covers 16 residues. DNA for the CDR3: TGTGCCAGTAGTATTCCGAGGGGCGCAGAGCACACTGAAGCTTTCTTT. This encodes CASSIPRGAEHTEAFF.

Worth noting for this clone: One end of the junction varies from germline; a read error may be responsible. The genes are TRBV4-1 and TRBJ2-1; D is possibly TRBD1 or TRBD2 (5 bases each). The CDR3 runs 17 residues. The germline gives CDR1 MGHRA, CDR2 YSYEKL. CDR3 residues: CTSSQEGTSGVYGEQFF. In DNA, the CDR3 is TGCACCAGCAGCCAAGAGGGGACGTCTGGGGTATACGGTGAGCAGTTCTTC.

This clone was seen once. The rearrangement uses TRBV6-4 and TRBJ2-1, with D tentatively TRBD2 (6 bases). The germline V gene has CDR1 MRHNA and CDR2 SNTAGT. This CDR3 spans 14 amino acids. The V end lost 10 bases, the J end lost 7 bases, and 20 bases lay between the germline ends. The CDR3 sequence is CATRDGGARNEQFF. Here the CDR3 DNA reads TGTGCCACCAGGGATGGCGGGGCTCGGAATGAGCAGTTCTTC.

The rearrangement links TRBV19 to TRBJ2-1, with 10 bases lining up with TRBD2. CDR1 and CDR2 from the germline V gene are LNHDA and SQIVND (reference sequence). This CDR3 spans 12 amino acids. Trimming cost V 8 bases and J 10 bases; bases outside gene matches: 5. The CDR3 protein is CASAGGLAEQFF. The CDR3 nucleotides are TGTGCCAGTGCCGGGGGACTAGCGGAGCAGTTCTTC. Variable domain in full (rest from reference TRBV19 and TRBJ2-1): DGGITQSPKYLFRKEGQNVTLSCEQNLNHDAMYWYRQDPGQGLRLIYYSQIVNDFQKGDIAEGYSVSREKKESFPLTVTSAQKNPTAFYLCASAGGLAEQFFGPGTRLTVL.

The J gene is TRBJ2-1, the V gene TRBV14; D unclear. The CDR3 extends over 13 amino acids. Germline V gene lookup returns CDR1 SGHDN and CDR2 FVKESK. With 1 base removed from V and 7 bases from J, the gap between germline ends came to 8 bases. The CDR3 spells CASSQVLGNEQFF. CDR3 DNA sequence: TGTGCCAGCAGCCAAGTACTGGGGAATGAGCAGTTCTTC.

This chain links TRBV30 with TRBJ1-4; D is ambiguous. Per the germline V gene, CDR1 is GTSNPN and CDR2 is SVGIG (reference sequence). V lost 2 bases, J lost 0 bases, and 10 bases lay in between. This CDR3 is 15 amino acids long. CDR3 DNA: TGTGCCTGGAGTCCCGGGAAAACAACTAATGAAAAACTGTTTTTT. It yields the protein CAWSPGKTTNEKLFF. Full variable domain (remainder filled in from reference TRBV30 and TRBJ1-4): SQTIHQWPATLVQPVGSPLSLECTVEGTSNPNLYWYRQAAGRGLQLLFYSVGIGQISSEVPQNLSASRPQDRQFILSSKKLLLSDSGFYLCAWSPGKTTNEKLFFGSGTQLSVL.

V is TRBV27 and J is TRBJ2-7; D ambiguous. Between the trimmed V and J ends, which lost 2 bases and 5 bases, there was a span of 10 bases. The CDR3 contains 13 residues. Germline V CDR1 and CDR2: MNHEY, SMNVEV (reference sequence). The CDR3 sequence is CASSLRVGNEQYF. The CDR3 nucleotides are TGTGCCAGCAGTTTAAGAGTAGGGAACGAGCAGTACTTC.

The rearrangement joins TRBV13 to TRBJ1-1, with D maybe TRBD1 (5 bases). The CDR3 has 16 residues. Trimming pared 5 bases from V and 1 base from J, leaving 17 bases between. CDR1 and CDR2 from the germline V gene are PRHDT and FYEKMQ (reference sequence). Written as DNA, the CDR3 is TGTGCCAGCAGCCCTTCCGGGGCAGGAGAGAACACTGAAGCTTTCTTT. It is translated as CASSPSGAGENTEAFF.

A single count supports this clone. The rearrangement links TRBV3-1 (or the pseudogene TRBV3-2) to TRBJ2-5, with D possibly being TRBD2 (6 bases). The CDR3 totals 14 residues. Trimming took off 6 bases at V and 4 bases at J, with 15 bases between the two ends. The V gene's germline CDR1 is LGHDT and CDR2 YNNKEL (reference sequence). CDR3 sequence reads: CASRAQPSVETQYF. CDR3 in DNA: TGTGCCAGCAGGGCCCAGCCTAGCGTAGAGACCCAGTACTTC.

The rearrangement joins TRBV12-5 to TRBJ2-2; no definite D call. V was cut by 3 bases and J by 7 bases, with 12 bases left in between. Germline V gene lookup returns CDR1 LGHNT and CDR2 FRNRAP. This CDR3 spans 14 amino acids. Here the CDR3 DNA reads TGTGCTAGTGGTTTACTCCTCCGTGACGGGGAGCTGTTTTTT. Translated, it gives CASGLLLRDGELFF.

Regarding this clone: Within the sample, other DNA sequences also encode this same CDR3. The V and J genes are TRBV5-6 and TRBJ1-3; tentatively, D is TRBD1 (5 bases). This CDR3 comprises 14 residues. Deletions cut 2 bases from V and 2 bases from J, with 8 bases between. Germline lookup yields CDR1 SGHDT and CDR2 YYEEEE. The CDR3, as DNA: TGTGCCAGCAGCTTACGGGGGACTGGAAACACCATATATTTT. This sequence encodes CASSLRGTGNTIYF.

This clone appeared a single time. The rearrangement joins TRBV12-3 or TRBV12-4 to TRBJ2-7; no reliable D call. The CDR3 has 12 residues. V was clipped by 5 bases and J by 5 bases, with 10 bases between them. The CDR3 nucleotides are TGTGCCAGCAGTCCAGTGGGAAACGAGCAGTACTTC. Translation: CASSPVGNEQYF.

In this sample, this clone turned up once. The CDR3 region has the DNA TGTGCCAGCAGCTTAGCGATGGGGCGGGGGGAAGTTCAGTTCTTC. Amino acid sequence: CASSLAMGRGEVQFF. The rearrangement links TRBV7-9 to TRBJ2-1, with 8 bases identical to TRBD2. With 0 bases clipped from V and 13 bases from J, the junction kept 11 bases outside the gene matches. This CDR3 is 15 amino acids long. Germline CDR1 SEHNR, CDR2 FQNEAQ (reference sequence).

The genes are TRBV3-1 (or the pseudogene TRBV3-2) and TRBJ1-6; 8 bases are a match to TRBD1. J lost 6 bases, V lost 6 bases, and 7 bases had no gene match. This CDR3 region has 15 residues. The germline V gene has CDR1 LGHDT and CDR2 YNNKEL (reference sequence). The CDR3 DNA is TGTGCCAGCAGTCACGGACAGGGCGCTAATTCACCCCTCCACTTT. Amino acids: CASSHGQGANSPLHF.

This clone was detected only once. The rearrangement links TRBV19 to TRBJ1-5; D gene unclear. Trimming stripped 4 bases from V and 5 bases from J, with 18 bases between. This CDR3 has 16 residues. Germline loops: CDR1 LNHDA, CDR2 SQIVND (reference sequence). CDR3 nucleotide sequence: TGTGCCAGTAGTACGTACCTTCGGACGGAGGATCAGCCCCAGCATTTT. It codes for CASSTYLRTEDQPQHF.

This clone was seen once. J is TRBJ2-2 and V is TRBV7-3, with D maybe TRBD2 (6 bases). CDR3 length: 14 residues. Germline assignment: CDR1 SGHTA and CDR2 FQGTGA. Trimming cost V 6 bases and J 1 base, with 9 bases left between them. The CDR3 DNA reads as TGTGCCAGCAGTCGTAGCGGGAACACCGGGGAGCTGTTTTTT. Amino acid sequence: CASSRSGNTGELFF.